Following are 30 T cell receptor beta chains from one sample sequenced in a study of blood T cell repertoires in COVID-19 (TCRdb year 2020). The library was built by means of the immunoSEQ multiplex PCR assay. In its TCRdb copy, this immuneACCESS table keeps in-frame sequences only and misses some clones. Where compared with another copy, unresolved V genes explain less than half of these, and the others have no known cause. Here the sample has about 190,000 clones; approximately 84% occur a single time. The ten most abundant clones make up about 5.1% of the sample. The source material was peripheral blood. These TCRs come from a woman in her 70s with active or convalescent COVID-19.

V is TRBV19 and J is TRBJ2-1, with 7 positions matching TRBD2. With V trimmed by 3 bases and J by 9 bases, 5 bases remained unmatched. The germline V gene encodes CDR1 LNHDA and CDR2 SQIVND (reference sequence). The CDR3 spans 13 residues. The CDR3 region is CASSMGGDGEQFF. The CDR3 DNA follows: TGTGCCAGTAGTATGGGGGGGGATGGTGAGCAGTTCTTC.

The chain recombines TRBV19 with TRBJ1-6; tentative D call: TRBD1 (6 bases). Germline values: CDR1 LNHDA, CDR2 SQIVND (reference sequence). The CDR3 runs to 13 residues. Deletions cut 4 bases from V and 8 bases from J, with 9 bases between. Here the CDR3 DNA reads TGTGCCAGTAGTACCTCAGGGGATTCACCCCTCCACTTT. This gives the protein CASSTSGDSPLHF.

This clone occurred a few times. V usage is TRBV2 and J usage is TRBJ1-1, with 7 bases matching TRBD1. Germline V lookup: CDR1 SNHLY, CDR2 FYNNEI. CDR3 length: 14 residues. With V trimmed by 5 bases and J by 5 bases, 8 bases remained unmatched. The CDR3 coding sequence is TGTGCCAGCAGTTCCGGACAGGTGGGAACTGAAGCTTTCTTT. Translation: CASSSGQVGTEAFF. The variable domain in full, with the rest retrieved from reference TRBV2 and TRBJ1-1, is EPEVTQTPSHQVTQMGQEVILRCVPISNHLYFYWYRQILGQKVEFLVSFYNNEISEKSEIFDDQFSVERPDGSNFTLKIRSTKLEDSAMYFCASSSGQVGTEAFFGQGTRLTVV.

The CDR3 reads CASSLSGRRETQYF. The CDR3 coding sequence is TGTGCCAGCAGCCTTAGCGGGAGGAGAGAGACCCAGTACTTC. This chain uses TRBV11-2 with TRBJ2-5; TRBD2 agrees at 10 bases. The CDR3 spans 14 residues. The V segment lost 5 bases and the J segment 4 bases; nucleotides outside the gene matches: 4. Per germline, CDR1 SGHAT and CDR2 FQNNGV.

V and J are TRBV5-5 and TRBJ2-5; 8 bases line up with TRBD1. CDR3 size: 16 residues. With V trimmed by 4 bases and J by 1 base, 9 bases remained unmatched. CDR1 is SGHKS and CDR2 is YYEKEE in the germline V gene (reference sequence). CDR3 residues: CASSRAYRGSQETQYF. In DNA, the CDR3 is TGTGCCAGCAGCCGGGCCTACAGGGGGAGCCAAGAGACCCAGTACTTC.

The chain joins TRBV29-1 to TRBJ2-1; 11 bases map to TRBD2. From germline, CDR1 is SQVTM and CDR2 ANQGSEA. V dropped 5 bases and J dropped 2; count of bases not matched to a gene: 2. The length of the CDR3 is 14 residues. The DNA for the CDR3 is TGCAGCGTTTCGGGACTAGCGGCCTACAATGAGCAGTTCTTC. Its translation: CSVSGLAAYNEQFF.

The chain links TRBV5-4 to TRBJ2-5; 14 positions match TRBD2. The CDR3 extends over 17 amino acids. V shed 2 bases, J shed 5 bases, and the junction held 8 bases outside the gene matches. CDR1 and CDR2 (germline): SGHNT, YYREEE (reference sequence). The CDR3 sequence: CASSFKGLAGVGETQYF. The DNA for the CDR3 is TGTGCCAGCAGCTTCAAGGGACTAGCGGGAGTCGGGGAGACCCAGTACTTC.

The gene calls are TRBV5-1 and TRBJ2-1; no firm D call. Germline V gene lookup returns CDR1 SGHRS and CDR2 YFSETQ. V dropped 1 base and J dropped 0 bases, with 8 bases sitting between them. CDR3 length: 15 amino acids. In DNA form, the CDR3 reads TGCGCCAGCAGCTTGACCACGAGCTCCTACAATGAGCAGTTCTTC. Protein sequence: CASSLTTSSYNEQFF. The whole variable domain, remainder taken from reference TRBV5-1 and TRBJ2-1, is KAGVTQTPRYLIKTRGQQVTLSCSPISGHRSVSWYQQTPGQGLQFLFEYFSETQRNKGNFPGRFSGRQFSNSRSEMNVSTLELGDSALYLCASSLTTSSYNEQFFGPGTRLTVL.

This rearrangement joins TRBV27 to TRBJ1-1, with 9 nucleotides matching TRBD1. Losses at the gene ends were 7 bases for V and 1 base for J; bases not matched to a gene: 10. This CDR3 contains 16 residues. Germline V lookup: CDR1 MNHEY, CDR2 SMNVEV (reference sequence). This CDR3 is CASIPLGDRENTEAFF. The CDR3 DNA reads as TGTGCCAGCATCCCCCTGGGGGACAGGGAGAACACTGAAGCTTTCTTT.

This sequence joins TRBV4-2 and TRBJ1-2, with D perhaps TRBD1 (5 bases). This CDR3 has 15 residues. The germline CDR1 and CDR2 sequences are LGHNA and YNFKEQ. Trimming cost V 0 bases and J 5 bases, with 13 bases left between them. The CDR3 region has the DNA TGTGCCAGCAGCCAAGAGGTACAGGAACTGTATGGCTACACCTTC. The encoded protein is CASSQEVQELYGYTF.

The rearrangement uses TRBV9 and TRBJ2-1; TRBD2 matches at 7 bases. Per germline, CDR1 SGDLS and CDR2 YYNGEE. The CDR3 is 14 amino acids. V lost 4 bases to trimming and J lost 10 bases; unmatched junction nucleotides: 11. CDR3 amino acids: CASSPGGSVGEQFF. CDR3 bases: TGTGCCAGCAGCCCGGGCGGGAGTGTAGGAGAGCAGTTCTTC.

The chain couples TRBV4-1 to TRBJ1-2; D possibly corresponds to TRBD1 (5 bases). This CDR3 is 15 amino acids long. Germline CDR1 is MGHRA and CDR2 is YSYEKL. V lost 3 bases and J lost 3, with 14 bases in between. The CDR3 bases are TGCGCCAGCAGCCAGGATGCGGGACTGGACTATGGCTACACCTTC. Translation gives CASSQDAGLDYGYTF.

The genes are TRBV25-1 and TRBJ2-7; TRBD2 matches at 11 bases. V shed 5 bases, J shed 2 bases, and the junction held 11 bases outside the gene matches. The germline gives CDR1 MGHDK, CDR2 SYGVNS. CDR3 size: 17 residues. As DNA, the CDR3 is TGTGCCAGCAGTCCTGGGACTAGCGGAGTTCCGCCCTACGAGCAGTACTTC. As protein: CASSPGTSGVPPYEQYF.

This clone appeared a few times. The gene calls are TRBV5-5 and TRBJ1-1; 8 bases fit TRBD1. This CDR3 spans 15 amino acids. Germline-derived CDR1 and CDR2 are SGHKS and YYEKEE (reference sequence). V dropped 2 bases and J dropped 0; count of bases not matched to a gene: 3. The CDR3 DNA is TGTGCCAGCAGCTTAAGACAGGGGCTGAACACTGAAGCTTTCTTT. Protein sequence: CASSLRQGLNTEAFF. The complete variable domain, with remaining parts taken from reference TRBV5-5 and TRBJ1-1, reads DAGVTQSPTHLIKTRGQQVTLRCSPISGHKSVSWYQQVLGQGPQFIFQYYEKEERGRGNFPDRFSARQFPNYSSELNVNALLLGDSALYLCASSLRQGLNTEAFFGQGTRLTVV.

The V gene is TRBV20-1, the J gene TRBJ2-7, with D possibly being TRBD1 (5 bases). This CDR3 region has 11 residues. Per the germline V gene, CDR1 is DFQATT and CDR2 is SNEGSKA (reference sequence). Trimming removed 5 bases at V and 6 bases at J, with 11 bases between. This chain's CDR3 is CSAPPGREQYF. CDR3 DNA sequence: TGCAGTGCTCCCCCAGGGCGCGAGCAGTACTTC.

V gene TRBV28 combines with J gene TRBJ2-5, with 13 positions matching TRBD2. The CDR3 runs 17 residues. V gave up 8 bases and J gave up 1 base; unmatched junction bases: 10. Per germline, CDR1 MDHEN and CDR2 SYDVKM. The DNA for the CDR3 is TGTGCCAGCCTCGGACTAGCGGGAGTAGTGGGCCAAGAGACCCAGTACTTC. As protein: CASLGLAGVVGQETQYF.

The chain links TRBV11-2 to TRBJ1-4; TRBD1 matches 9 bases. The CDR3 has 15 residues. Germline V gene sequence: CDR1 SGHAT, CDR2 FQNNGV. Losses at the gene ends were 4 bases for V and 5 bases for J; bases not matched to a gene: 5. This CDR3 reads CASSSTGTGNEKLFF. CDR3 sequence (DNA): TGTGCCAGCAGCTCCACCGGGACAGGGAATGAAAAACTGTTTTTT.

This chain joins TRBV6-5 and TRBJ2-1; TRBD2 matches at 9 bases. The CDR3 loop spans 15 amino acids. V was pared by 7 bases and J by 4 bases, with 8 bases of the junction left unmatched. CDR1 is MNHEY, CDR2 SVGAGI, per germline. Here the CDR3 DNA reads TGTGCCAGCACTAGACTAGCGGAGGGGTACAATGAGCAGTTCTTC. This codes for CASTRLAEGYNEQFF.

The chain is built from TRBV28 and TRBJ2-3; TRBD1 aligns across 11 bases. The CDR3 consists of 17 residues. CDR1 MDHEN and CDR2 SYDVKM come from the germline V gene. With V trimmed by 4 bases and J by 6 bases, 12 bases remained unmatched. The CDR3 nucleotides read TGTGCCAGCAGTTCGAAAGGGACAGGGGGATTATATGATACGCAGTATTTT. Translating gives CASSSKGTGGLYDTQYF.

This chain uses TRBV27 with TRBJ1-2; D ambiguous. Trimming shortened V by 6 bases and J by 4 bases, and 15 bases separated the two germline ends. Germline V gene sequence: CDR1 MNHEY, CDR2 SMNVEV (reference sequence). This CDR3 is built from 14 residues. For the CDR3, the DNA is TGTGCCAGCAGCCGGACGAGGGATGGCTATGGCTACACCTTC. As protein: CASSRTRDGYGYTF.

The rearrangement links TRBV12-3 or TRBV12-4 to TRBJ2-1; maybe TRBD1 (6 bases). Trimming shortened V by 5 bases and J by 7 bases, and 12 bases separated the two germline ends. This CDR3 has 13 residues. CDR3 sequence (DNA): TGTGCCAGCAGTACAGACAGGTCTAATGAGCAGTTCTTC. Protein product: CASSTDRSNEQFF.

The rearrangement uses TRBV27 and TRBJ2-3, with D unresolved. The CDR3 runs 14 residues. Per germline, CDR1 MNHEY and CDR2 SMNVEV (reference sequence). V was pared by 8 bases and J by 1 base, with 13 bases between. CDR3 nucleotides: TGTGCCAGCCTCCCGGTTGAGGGCACAGATACGCAGTATTTT. Translated: CASLPVEGTDTQYF.

In DNA form, the CDR3 reads TGTGCCAGCAGGGATCGACGGACAGCCTACGAGCAGTACTTC. This encodes CASRDRRTAYEQYF. V is TRBV6-5 and J is TRBJ2-7; D perhaps matches TRBD1 (6 bases). CDR3 length equals 14 residues. Trimming took off 6 bases at V and 2 bases at J, with 14 bases between the two ends. Germline CDR1 and CDR2: MNHEY and SVGAGI.

V usage is TRBV6-5 and J usage is TRBJ1-1, with no clear D. Germline loops: CDR1 MNHEY, CDR2 SVGAGI. The CDR3 totals 15 residues. Trimming shortened V by 0 bases and J by 7 bases, and 15 bases separated the two germline ends. CDR3 in DNA: TGTGCCAGCAGTTACTCCCGGGAAGGCGCCGGTGAAGCTTTCTTT. This gives the protein CASSYSREGAGEAFF.

The CDR3 nucleotides read TGCGCCAGCAGCCAAGTGGCACAGGGGAATCCTAACTATGGCTACACCTTC. It encodes CASSQVAQGNPNYGYTF. The chain recombines TRBV4-1 with TRBJ1-2; 7 bases fit TRBD1. V shed 1 base and J 0 bases; nucleotides not matched to a gene: 8. This CDR3 has 17 amino acids. Looked up from germline, CDR1 is MGHRA and CDR2 is YSYEKL.

The chain joins TRBV15 to TRBJ2-3, with TRBD1 matching over 7 bases. The CDR3 is 15 amino acids. Germline V gives CDR1 LNHNV, CDR2 YYDKDF (reference sequence). The trim removed 1 base at V and 1 base at J, leaving 2 bases unmatched. The chain's CDR3 is CATSRAGQGTDTQYF. The CDR3 coding sequence is TGTGCCACCAGCAGAGCCGGACAGGGCACAGATACGCAGTATTTT.

This clone was seen a handful of times. The chain has TRBV27 and TRBJ2-2; 14 nucleotides align to TRBD2. Germline assignment: CDR1 MNHEY and CDR2 SMNVEV (reference sequence). This CDR3 has 18 amino acids. V was pared by 6 bases and J by 2 bases, with 8 bases of the junction left unmatched. The DNA for the CDR3 is TGTGCCAGCAGATTCCTTGGACTAGCGGGAGGTAACACCGGGGAGCTGTTTTTT. Translating it yields CASRFLGLAGGNTGELFF.

The rearrangement links TRBV19 to TRBJ2-7; 7 nucleotides line up with TRBD1. Looked up from germline, CDR1 is LNHDA and CDR2 is SQIVND (reference sequence). The CDR3 is 17 residues long. Germline trimming cut 2 bases from V and 1 base from J; bases unmatched to any gene: 11. The CDR3 region has the DNA TGTGCCAGTAGTATAAAGATCGGGCAGGGGGTGTCCTACGAGCAGTACTTC. Protein: CASSIKIGQGVSYEQYF.

The V gene is TRBV3-1 (or the pseudogene TRBV3-2), the J gene TRBJ2-2, with TRBD1 matching over 8 bases. CDR3 size: 13 residues. With 4 bases clipped from V and 6 bases from J, the junction kept 1 base outside the gene matches. Germline CDR1 reads LGHDT; CDR2 reads YNNKEL (reference sequence). The CDR3 is CASSRTGPGELFF. The CDR3 nucleotides read TGTGCCAGCAGCCGGACAGGGCCCGGGGAGCTGTTTTTT.

The chain links TRBV24-1 to TRBJ2-3; tentatively, D is TRBD2 (5 bases). Germline assignment: CDR1 KGHDR and CDR2 SFDVKD. This CDR3 has 14 amino acids. The ends were cut back, 3 bases at V and 2 bases at J, with 8 bases in the middle. The CDR3 sequence: CATSDPDSTDTQYF. For the CDR3, the DNA is TGTGCCACCAGTGATCCGGACTCCACAGATACGCAGTATTTT.